This T cell receptor (beta chain) was sequenced during a study of T cells in localized non-small cell lung cancer. The protocol was immunoSEQ multiplex PCR, while the TCRdb copy is restricted to in-frame clones and leaves out a portion. Altogether roughly 58,000 clones are present, roughly 79% being singletons, with the ten largest covering just over 4.5%. Broader study findings: Clonality of T cells reached its maximum in uninvolved adjacent lung, surpassing tumor.

Trimming left V 10 bases short and J 1 base short, with 11 bases between. The CDR3 sequence is 12 residues long. CDR1 KGHSH and CDR2 LQKENI come from the germline V gene. Of note for this clone: Its antigen is not known.

The chain carries TRBV18 and TRBJ2-7; no reliable D call. This clonotype was sampled from a man between 35 and 75 years old with stage II lung adenocarcinoma. Specimen: PBMCs, collected before any cancer treatment. CDR3 coding DNA: TGTGCCACGGCAGGAAGTTCCTACGAGCAGTACTTC. Encoded protein: CATAGSSYEQYF.